The entry that follows covers one T cell receptor (beta chain) sequence. This specimen belongs to a study of control samples from healthy donors and cancer patients. Profiling relied on immunoSEQ multiplex PCR, and the TCRdb table lists in-frame clones only, not all of them. In the table there are 130,000 to 150,000 clones, just under 95% of which are singletons. The CDR3 runs to 15 residues. The V and J ends lost 3 bases and 8 bases, in that order; junction bases with no gene match: 8. CDR1 and CDR2 from the germline V gene are MGHDK and SYGVNS. J is TRBJ1-1 and V is TRBV25-1; the match to TRBD1 covers 11 bases. The TCR was taken from a young man in good health. The material sequenced was blood. CDR3 coding DNA: TGTGCCAGCAGTGAGCCCCGGGACAGGGGGACCGAAGCTTTCTTT. Translated, it gives CASSEPRDRGTEAFF.